The 30 T cell receptor beta chains in this list originate from one sample, sequenced in a study of T cells and Merkel cell carcinoma outcomes. Some clones are missing from TCRdb's copy, which holds only in-frame ones; the method was immunoSEQ multiplex PCR. The data hold 500 to 800 clones, with approximately 91% observed a single time. Sequences were obtained from tumor tissue from Merkel cell carcinoma. All receptors come from a human donor with Merkel cell carcinoma.

The CDR3 nucleotides read TGTGCCAGCTCACCAATACAGGGCCGCCAGCCCCAGCATTTT. Its translation: CASSPIQGRQPQHF. This chain links TRBV18 with TRBJ1-5, with TRBD1 as a possible D gene (6 bases). Germline CDR1 is KGHSH and CDR2 is LQKENI. The germline V and J ends were trimmed by 2 bases and 7 bases, with 12 bases remaining between them. CDR3 length equals 14 residues.

The V and J genes are TRBV4-1 and TRBJ2-7; 7 bases match TRBD1. Losses at the gene ends were 1 base for V and 4 bases for J; bases not matched to a gene: 1. Germline-derived CDR1 and CDR2 are MGHRA and YSYEKL. The CDR3 loop spans 13 amino acids. In nucleotides, the CDR3 is TGCGCCAGCAGCCAAGTCAGGGGGTACGAGCAGTACTTC. Translating it yields CASSQVRGYEQYF.

A word on this clone: A much larger clone lies one base from this, so it may be a read error. Other DNA sequences of this sample code for an identical CDR3. This chain joins TRBV4-1 and TRBJ2-1, with D perhaps matching TRBD2 (6 bases). The CDR3 has 16 residues. Germline V gene data show CDR1 as MGHRA and CDR2 as YSYEKL. The CDR3 sequence: CASSLGGRRINNEQFF. CDR3 coding DNA: TGCGCCAGCAGTCTCGGAGGGAGGCGAATTAACAATGAACAGTTCTTC.

V gene TRBV27 combines with J gene TRBJ2-5, with D possibly TRBD1 on 6 matching bases. The CDR3 extends over 14 amino acids. Trimming removed 3 bases at V and 2 bases at J, with 10 bases between. Germline CDR1 MNHEY, CDR2 SMNVEV (reference sequence). The CDR3 reads CASSFLDRQETQYF. The CDR3 DNA sequence: TGTGCCAGCAGTTTTCTAGACAGGCAAGAGACCCAGTACTTC.

The V call is TRBV5-4, the J call TRBJ2-3; 10 nucleotides match TRBD1. V lost 4 bases, J lost 5 bases, and 4 bases stayed unmatched. Germline V lookup: CDR1 SGHNT, CDR2 YYREEE (reference sequence). This CDR3 has 14 amino acids. The DNA of the CDR3 is TGTGCCAGCAGCCATGGACAGGGGGGAGATACGCAGTATTTT. Amino acids: CASSHGQGGDTQYF.

In this sample, this clone turned up once. For the CDR3, the DNA is TGTGCCAGCTCACCCCTTCCTCGTGGGGCGACACAGCCCCAGCATTTT. The encoded protein is CASSPLPRGATQPQHF. This chain links TRBV18 with TRBJ1-5; tentatively, D is TRBD1 (5 bases). The CDR3 is 16 residues long. The germline V gene has CDR1 KGHSH and CDR2 LQKENI. The V gene lost 3 bases and the J gene lost 7 bases, with 19 bases spanning the gap.

Comment on this clone: An end of the junction differs from the germline gene, which may be a read error. This sequence joins TRBV5-1 and TRBJ2-5; 7 nucleotides align to TRBD1. This CDR3 is 13 amino acids long. Germline V lookup: CDR1 SGHRS, CDR2 YFSETQ. The CDR3 here is CASSLTGPETQYF. CDR3 bases: TGTGCCAGCAGCTTGACAGGGCCAGAGACCCAGTACTTC.

This chain uses TRBV28 with TRBJ1-1; tentative D call: TRBD1 (5 bases). From germline, CDR1 is MDHEN and CDR2 SYDVKM. V dropped 3 bases and J dropped 1 base, with 9 bases sitting between them. The CDR3 covers 14 residues. CDR3 sequence: CASSFFRGNTEAFF. CDR3 DNA: TGTGCCAGCAGTTTTTTTAGGGGGAACACTGAAGCTTTCTTT.

This clone was detected a few times. This chain uses TRBV5-1 with TRBJ2-1; 10 bases line up with TRBD2. Germline CDR1 is SGHRS and CDR2 is YFSETQ. V was pared by 4 bases and J by 6 bases, with 7 bases of the junction left unmatched. The CDR3 runs 15 residues. CDR3 DNA: TGCGCCAGCAGCGGAATAGCGGGAGGCCCCAATGAGCAGTTCTTC. Its translation is CASSGIAGGPNEQFF.

The chain carries TRBV4-3 and TRBJ1-2; D gene ambiguous. The V end lost 0 bases, the J end lost 0 bases, and 14 bases lay between the germline ends. The CDR3 is made up of 17 amino acids. Germline CDR1 and CDR2: LGHNA and YSLEER. DNA for the CDR3: TGCGCCAGCAGCCAAGATCTCTTCACAACAGCTAACTATGGCTACACCTTC. Protein: CASSQDLFTTANYGYTF.

The chain joins TRBV30 to TRBJ1-5; TRBD1 aligns across 9 bases. Per the germline V gene, CDR1 is GTSNPN and CDR2 is SVGIG (reference sequence). CDR3 length: 15 amino acids. After removal of 3 bases from V and 3 bases from J, the junction contained 6 bases not matched to a gene. The CDR3 coding sequence is TGTGCCTGGAGAGTACGGGACAGGGACAATCAGCCCCAGCATTTT. Translated, it gives CAWRVRDRDNQPQHF.

As for this clone: Compared with germline, one end of the junction differs, possibly owing to a read error. The chain combines TRBV5-1 with TRBJ1-2, with D unclear. This CDR3 comprises 15 residues. The V gene's germline CDR1 is SGHRS and CDR2 YFSETQ. The CDR3 loop is CANSLADRRDYGYTF. The CDR3 nucleotides read TGCGCCAACAGCTTGGCGGACCGGCGGGACTATGGCTACACCTTC.

The chain combines TRBV5-1 with TRBJ2-2; tentative D call: TRBD2 (5 bases). The CDR3 is made up of 14 amino acids. The V end lost 2 bases, the J end lost 4 bases, and 9 bases lay between the germline ends. The germline gives CDR1 SGHRS, CDR2 YFSETQ. The CDR3 sequence is CASSFSSGTGELFF. DNA for the CDR3: TGCGCCAGCAGCTTCAGCAGCGGCACCGGGGAGCTGTTTTTT.

The chain has TRBV5-1 and TRBJ2-1; D not certain. The V end lost 0 bases, the J end lost 9 bases, and 10 bases lay between the germline ends. The CDR3 contains 13 residues. The germline V gene encodes CDR1 SGHRS and CDR2 YFSETQ. As DNA, the CDR3 is TGCGCCAGCAGCTTGGAAACGGTTGGTGAGCAGTTCTTC. Its translation is CASSLETVGEQFF.

This chain uses TRBV11-2 with TRBJ2-7; 8 bases match TRBD2. From germline, CDR1 is SGHAT and CDR2 FQNNGV. The CDR3 totals 18 residues. V dropped 2 bases and J dropped 1; count of bases not matched to a gene: 13. The CDR3 nucleotides are TGTGCCAGCAGCTTAAGGAGATTTGGGCCTAGCGGGTCCTACGAGCAGTACTTC. As protein: CASSLRRFGPSGSYEQYF.

This chain joins TRBV2 and TRBJ1-5, with a possible D match to TRBD1 (6 bases). The CDR3 is 14 residues long. The germline CDR1 and CDR2 sequences are SNHLY and FYNNEI. Trimming removed 7 bases from V and 8 bases from J, with 18 bases in between. CDR3 in amino acids: CASTLTGDAEPQHF. CDR3 in DNA: TGTGCCAGCACTCTGACAGGCGACGCGGAGCCCCAGCATTTT.

The chain couples TRBV30 to TRBJ1-2, with unresolved D. The CDR3 extends over 14 amino acids. V was clipped by 3 bases and J by 5 bases, with 16 bases between them. Germline V gene lookup returns CDR1 GTSNPN and CDR2 SVGIG (reference sequence). The CDR3 here is CAWSLGGEGYGYTF. CDR3 sequence (DNA): TGTGCCTGGAGCCTGGGAGGTGAAGGGTATGGCTACACCTTC.

This rearrangement joins TRBV11-2 to TRBJ2-7; D gene uncertain. The germline V gene has CDR1 SGHAT and CDR2 FQNNGV. V was trimmed by 1 base and J by 0 bases, leaving 7 bases between them. CDR3 length equals 14 residues. The CDR3 DNA follows: TGTGCCAGCAGCTTAGGGGGTTTCTCCTACGAGCAGTACTTC. Protein product: CASSLGGFSYEQYF. The whole variable domain, remainder taken from reference TRBV11-2 and TRBJ2-7, is EAGVAQSPRYKIIEKRQSVAFWCNPISGHATLYWYQQILGQGPKLLIQFQNNGVVDDSQLPKDRFSAERLKGVDSTLKIQPAKLEDSAVYLCASSLGGFSYEQYFGPGTRLTVT.

This clone was observed a single time. The rearrangement links TRBV28 to TRBJ1-5, with D hard to call. Germline V gene lookup returns CDR1 MDHEN and CDR2 SYDVKM. CDR3 size: 14 residues. V dropped 2 bases and J dropped 0 bases, with 5 bases sitting between them. In DNA, the CDR3 is TGTGCCAGCAGTTTACTGAATAGCAATCAGCCCCAGCATTTT. Translating gives CASSLLNSNQPQHF.

The chain uses TRBV5-1 and TRBJ2-5; no clear D gene. V was trimmed by 3 bases and J by 4 bases, leaving 16 bases between them. The CDR3 length is 15 residues. Germline assignment: CDR1 SGHRS and CDR2 YFSETQ. The CDR3 DNA reads TGCGCCAGCAGCTCGCACTATGTAGCTGGAGAGACCCAGTACTTC. Protein: CASSSHYVAGETQYF. Variable domain in full (rest from reference TRBV5-1 and TRBJ2-5): KAGVTQTPRYLIKTRGQQVTLSCSPISGHRSVSWYQQTPGQGLQFLFEYFSETQRNKGNFPGRFSGRQFSNSRSEMNVSTLELGDSALYLCASSSHYVAGETQYFGPGTRLLVL.

On this clone itself: The identical CDR3 is also encoded by other nucleotide sequences in the sample. The CDR3 region has the DNA TGTGCCAGCAGGGACAGCGGGAGGGGATACAATGAGCAGTTCTTC. It encodes CASRDSGRGYNEQFF. The chain is built from TRBV2 and TRBJ2-1; 10 bases are shared with TRBD2. This CDR3 region has 15 residues. The germline V gene encodes CDR1 SNHLY and CDR2 FYNNEI. V gave up 6 bases and J gave up 4 bases; unmatched junction bases: 6.

V is TRBV27 and J is TRBJ2-5; 8 bases fit TRBD1. Germline values: CDR1 MNHEY, CDR2 SMNVEV (reference sequence). The CDR3 spans 13 residues. Trimming cost V 4 bases and J 5 bases; bases outside gene matches: 3. This CDR3 reads CASSSRQGETQYF. CDR3 sequence (DNA): TGTGCCAGCAGTTCTCGACAGGGGGAGACCCAGTACTTC.

The rearrangement uses TRBV27 and TRBJ1-1; D remains ambiguous. The CDR3 has 10 amino acids. Trimming removed 6 bases from V and 6 bases from J, with 5 bases in between. Germline CDR1 and CDR2: MNHEY and SMNVEV (reference sequence). This CDR3 is CASRGSEAFF. The CDR3 region has the DNA TGTGCCAGCAGGGGATCTGAAGCTTTCTTT.

J is TRBJ2-7 and V is TRBV20-1; no firm D call. With 0 bases removed from V and 4 bases from J, the gap between germline ends came to 4 bases. CDR1 is DFQATT and CDR2 is SNEGSKA in the germline V gene (reference sequence). The CDR3 totals 11 residues. The CDR3 DNA is TGCAGTGCTAGAGAAAGGTACGAGCAGTACTTC. Protein sequence: CSARERYEQYF.

The V and J genes are TRBV20-1 and TRBJ1-4; D not certain. The CDR3 is 11 amino acids. The germline CDR1 and CDR2 sequences are DFQATT and SNEGSKA (reference sequence). Between the trimmed V and J ends, which lost 3 bases and 4 bases, there was a span of 3 bases. The CDR3 loop reads CSARINEKLFF. CDR3 DNA: TGCAGTGCTAGGATTAATGAAAAACTGTTTTTT.

The J gene is TRBJ2-2, the V gene TRBV6-1; D might be TRBD1 (6 bases). This CDR3 contains 15 residues. V was cut by 2 bases and J by 2 bases, with 9 bases left in between. CDR1 and CDR2 from the germline V gene are MNHNS and SASEGT. The CDR3, as DNA: TGTGCCAGCAGTGAATACAGGGTTAACACCGGGGAGCTGTTTTTT. This codes for CASSEYRVNTGELFF.

V gene TRBV5-4 combines with J gene TRBJ1-1, with D hard to call. Trimming took 3 bases from V and 4 from J, leaving 7 bases between them. Germline CDR1 reads SGHNT; CDR2 reads YYREEE (reference sequence). The CDR3 loop spans 12 amino acids. The CDR3 sequence: CASSSGRTEAFF. In DNA form, the CDR3 reads TGTGCCAGCAGCTCAGGACGCACTGAAGCTTTCTTT.

To note about this clone: The junction does not match germline at one end; this may be a read error. The chain couples TRBV5-1 to TRBJ2-3, with D hard to call. This CDR3 comprises 13 residues. Germline values: CDR1 SGHRS, CDR2 YFSETQ. CDR3 loop: CASSLEGTDMQYF. CDR3 coding DNA: TGCGCCAGCAGCTTGGAGGGCACAGATATGCAGTATTTT.

The chain is built from TRBV29-1 and TRBJ2-1, with 12 positions matching TRBD2. Germline lookup yields CDR1 SQVTM and CDR2 ANQGSEA. The V gene end was trimmed by 1 base and the J gene end by 11 bases; junction bases not matched to a gene: 6. This CDR3 contains 14 residues. CDR3 residues: CSVEGGLAGTKQFF. The CDR3 nucleotides are TGCAGCGTTGAAGGGGGACTAGCGGGTACTAAGCAGTTCTTC.

The rearrangement uses TRBV6-5 and TRBJ2-1; a weak D match, TRBD1 (6 bases). Trimming stripped 2 bases from V and 9 bases from J, with 14 bases between. Germline V gene lookup returns CDR1 MNHEY and CDR2 SVGAGI. This CDR3 is 14 amino acids long. The CDR3 region is CASSYNFQGSEQFF. CDR3 coding DNA: TGTGCCAGCAGTTACAATTTTCAGGGGAGTGAGCAGTTCTTC.